These 3 T cell receptor beta chains came from one sample sequenced in a study of technical replicates of blood from a handful of donors. The assay was immunoSEQ multiplex PCR, and TCRdb's table has in-frame clones only and misses some. The repertoire has 60,000 to 95,000 clones, 91% of them found once; the top ten carry 0.35% to 0.4%. The sample taken for sequencing was T cells isolated from PBMCs. Source of these receptors: a human donor in good health. Some clones in this sample may be carry-over from other donors' samples.

This chain uses TRBV5-6 with TRBJ2-4; TRBD1 matches 7 bases. CDR3 length equals 14 residues. J lost 2 bases, V lost 4 bases, and 3 bases had no gene match. The germline gives CDR1 SGHDT, CDR2 YYEEEE. The CDR3 here is CASSTGDPKNIQYF. For the CDR3, the DNA is TGTGCCAGCAGCACAGGGGACCCCAAAAACATTCAGTACTTC.

The V gene is TRBV7-9, the J gene TRBJ1-1, with 8 nucleotides matching TRBD1. CDR3 length: 17 amino acids. V lost 5 bases and J lost 1; bases outside the gene matches: 12. Germline loops: CDR1 SEHNR, CDR2 FQNEAQ (reference sequence). This chain's CDR3 is CASSEDRALRGNTEAFF. The CDR3 region has the DNA TGTGCCAGCAGCGAGGACAGGGCTTTAAGGGGGAACACTGAAGCTTTCTTT.

The genes are TRBV10-3 and TRBJ2-1; 7 bases fit TRBD1. Germline CDR1 and CDR2: ENHRY and SYGVKD. The CDR3 spans 17 residues. V shed 6 bases and J 8 bases; nucleotides not matched to a gene: 19. The DNA of the CDR3 is TGTGCCATCAGCGAAGCATACCTTAATAGACAGGGCTATGAGCAGTTCTTC. Protein: CAISEAYLNRQGYEQFF.